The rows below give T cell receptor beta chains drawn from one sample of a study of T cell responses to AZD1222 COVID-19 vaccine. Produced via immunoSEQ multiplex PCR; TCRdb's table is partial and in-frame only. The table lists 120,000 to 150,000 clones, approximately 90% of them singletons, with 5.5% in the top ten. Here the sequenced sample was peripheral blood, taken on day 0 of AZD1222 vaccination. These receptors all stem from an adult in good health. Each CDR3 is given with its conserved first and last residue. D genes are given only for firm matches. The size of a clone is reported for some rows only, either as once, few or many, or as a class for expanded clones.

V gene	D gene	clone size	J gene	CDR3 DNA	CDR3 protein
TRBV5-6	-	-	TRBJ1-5	TGTGCCAGCAGCTTGAACGGGGCCGATCAGCCCCAGCATTTT	CASSLNGADQPQHF
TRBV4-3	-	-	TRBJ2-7	TGCGCCAGCAGCCACCATAACGGGGGCCCCTACGAGCAGTACTTC	CASSHHNGGPYEQYF
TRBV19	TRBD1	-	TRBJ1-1	TGTGCCAGTAGTCCTGGACAGGGGTTGCCTGAAGCTTTCTTT	CASSPGQGLPEAFF
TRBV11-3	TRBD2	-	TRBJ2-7	TGTGCCAGCAGCCTTGGACTAGCGGGAGCCCACGAGCAGTACTTC	CASSLGLAGAHEQYF
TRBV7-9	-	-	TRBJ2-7	TGTGCCAGCAGCAAATCCCAGACCTCAGGGAGTTGGCAGTACTTC	CASSKSQTSGSWQYF
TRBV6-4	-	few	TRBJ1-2	TGTGCCAGTGAACCTACTAACTATGGCTACACCTTC	CASEPTNYGYTF
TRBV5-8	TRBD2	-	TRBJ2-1	TGTGCCAGCAGCTTTAGACTAGCGGGAGGGGGAGATGAGCAGTTCTTC	CASSFRLAGGGDEQFF
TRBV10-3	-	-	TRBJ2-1	TGTGCCATCAGTGCCAGCGGCGGACCCGTGGGCAATGAGCAGTTCTTC	CAISASGGPVGNEQFF
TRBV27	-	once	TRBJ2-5	TGTGCCAGCCCCGCGGTTGACAGCAAAGAGACCCAGTACTTC	CASPAVDSKETQYF
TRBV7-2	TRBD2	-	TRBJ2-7	TGTGCCAGCAGCTCTTTCCAGGGGCTGAGTAGCGGGAGAGCCTACGAGCAGTACTTC	CASSSFQGLSSGRAYEQYF
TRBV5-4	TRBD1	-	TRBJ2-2	TGTGCCAGCAGCGCAGACCCCGGGACAGGGATTATCGGGGAGCTGTTTTTT	CASSADPGTGIIGELFF
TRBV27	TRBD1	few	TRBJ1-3	TGTGCCAGCAGTCCCGAGGGGACAGTGCCGATGGGAGACGGAAACACCATATATTTT	CASSPEGTVPMGDGNTIYF
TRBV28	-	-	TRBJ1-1	TGTGCCAGCAGTTTACGGGGAGTCCTTAACACTGAAGCTTTCTTT	CASSLRGVLNTEAFF
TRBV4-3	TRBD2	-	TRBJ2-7	TGCGCCAGCAGCCGGAGGACTAGCTACTACGAGCAGTACTTC	CASSRRTSYYEQYF
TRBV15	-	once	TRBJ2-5	TGTGCCACCAGCACCGGACTCTTCCAAGAGACCCAGTACTTC	CATSTGLFQETQYF
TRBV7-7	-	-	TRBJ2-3	TGTGCTAGCAGCCTCCTTCTCTCAGATACGCAGTATTTT	CASSLLLSDTQYF
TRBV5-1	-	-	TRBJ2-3	TGCGCCAGCAGTTCCTATCAAACAGATACGCAGTATTTT	CASSSYQTDTQYF
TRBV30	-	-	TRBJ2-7	TGTGCCTTGGCCGACAAATTTTACGAGCAGTACTTC	CALADKFYEQYF
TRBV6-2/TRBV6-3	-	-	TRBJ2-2	TGTGCCAGCAGCCATACGGACTACCCGGGGGCCGGGGAGCTGTTTTTT	CASSHTDYPGAGELFF
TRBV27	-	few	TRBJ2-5	TGTGCCAGCAGTTTTGTACGCGGGGAGACCCAGTACTTC	CASSFVRGETQYF
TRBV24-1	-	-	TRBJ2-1	TGTGCCACCAGTGTCGTTAGCAGCAGGTTTGTAGATGAGCAGTTCTTC	CATSVVSSRFVDEQFF
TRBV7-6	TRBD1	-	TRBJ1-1	TGTGCCAGCAGCTTATTTAGAGGGGGCGCGGCTTTCTTT	CASSLFRGGAAFF
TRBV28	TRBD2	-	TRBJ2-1	TGTGCCAGCAGTTTATTTCGGGCGAGGGAGGGATTCAATGAGCAGTTCTTC	CASSLFRAREGFNEQFF
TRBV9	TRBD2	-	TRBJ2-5	TGTGCCAGCAGCAACCTCGGGACTAGCGGGTACCAAGAGACCCAGTACTTC	CASSNLGTSGYQETQYF
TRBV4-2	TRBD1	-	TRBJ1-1	TGTGCCAGCAGCCAGGAGACAGGGGGCGTGGGTGAAGCTTTCTTT	CASSQETGGVGEAFF
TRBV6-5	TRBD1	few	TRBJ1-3	TGTGCCAGCAGACAGGGGGCGCTAGCTGGAAACACCATATATTTT	CASRQGALAGNTIYF
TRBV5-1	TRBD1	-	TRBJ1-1	TGCGCCAGCAGCCCCTTTCATGGGACAGGGACGACTGAAGCTTTCTTT	CASSPFHGTGTTEAFF
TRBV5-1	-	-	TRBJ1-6	TGCGCCAGCAGAGGGGACGGCGGTAATTCACCCCTCCACTTT	CASRGDGGNSPLHF
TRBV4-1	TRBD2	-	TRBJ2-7	TGCGCCAGCAGCCAACCTAGCGGGGGATCCCTTTACGAGCAGTACTTC	CASSQPSGGSLYEQYF
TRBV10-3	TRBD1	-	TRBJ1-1	TGTGCCATCAGTGGTAGGGACAGGGATATTCTACCAATTCCCCCGTCCGCTGAAGCTTTCTTT	CAISGRDRDILPIPPSAEAFF
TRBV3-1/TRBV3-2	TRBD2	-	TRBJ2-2	TGTGCCAGCAGCCAAGGAATTAGGGGACTAGCGGGAGACCCCACCGGGGAGCTGTTTTTT	CASSQGIRGLAGDPTGELFF
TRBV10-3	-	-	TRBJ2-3	TGTGCCATCAGCGGGGACGGTTTGGGTACGCAGTATTTT	CAISGDGLGTQYF
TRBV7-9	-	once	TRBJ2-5	TGTGCCAGCAGCTTATGGACTAACCCCGCAGAGACCCAGTACTTC	CASSLWTNPAETQYF
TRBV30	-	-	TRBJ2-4	TGTGCCTGGAGTGGGGGTGGGAGAATGGACATTCAGTACTTC	CAWSGGGRMDIQYF
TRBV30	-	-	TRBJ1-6	TGTGCCTGGGACAGACTGAATTCACCCCTCCACTTT	CAWDRLNSPLHF
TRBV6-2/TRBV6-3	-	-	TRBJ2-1	TGTGCCAGCAGTTACCGGATCGAGGATGAGCAGTTCTTC	CASSYRIEDEQFF
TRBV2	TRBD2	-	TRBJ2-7	TGTGCCAGCAGTGCCACAGCTTTAGCGGGACGCTCCTACGAGCAGTACTTC	CASSATALAGRSYEQYF
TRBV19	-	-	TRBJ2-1	TGTGCCAGTAGTATTGGTTTCGGGTGGTTCCGTACGAACAATGAGCAGTTCTTC	CASSIGFGWFRTNNEQFF
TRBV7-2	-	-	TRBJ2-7	TGTGCCAGCAGCTTAGTCTGGATCTACGAGCAGTACTTC	CASSLVWIYEQYF
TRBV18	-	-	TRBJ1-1	TGTGCCAGCTCACCCAACACCCACACTGAAGCTTTCTTT	CASSPNTHTEAFF
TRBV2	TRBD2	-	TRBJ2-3	TGTGCCAGCTTCCTGGCGGGGGGGAGGTATACGCAGTATTTT	CASFLAGGRYTQYF
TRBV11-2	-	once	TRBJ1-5	TGTGCCAGCAGCTTAGGGGTAGGGTTTCAGCCCCAGCATTTT	CASSLGVGFQPQHF
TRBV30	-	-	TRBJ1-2	TGTGCCTGGAGGGGGGGACCAACCGGCCGGGGCTACACCTTC	CAWRGGPTGRGYTF
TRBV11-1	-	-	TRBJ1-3	TGTGCCAGCAGCTTAAGGGGTCTGACCTCTGGAAACACCATATATTTT	CASSLRGLTSGNTIYF
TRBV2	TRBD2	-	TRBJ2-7	TGTGCCAGCAGTGACCCGGGGAGGGAAGTCACCTACGAGCAGTACTTC	CASSDPGREVTYEQYF
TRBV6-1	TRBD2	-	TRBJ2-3	TGTGCCAGCAGTGCCCTGTGGTCCGTTGGGAGGGGCACAGATACGCAGTATTTT	CASSALWSVGRGTDTQYF
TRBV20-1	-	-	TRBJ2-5	TGCAGTGCTGGAGGAGAGACCCAGTACTTC	CSAGGETQYF
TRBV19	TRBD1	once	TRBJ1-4	TGTGCCAGTAGTATGCAGGGGGCGGGAAAACTGTTTTTT	CASSMQGAGKLFF
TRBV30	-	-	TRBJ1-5	TGTGCCTGGAGTGGACAAAGCAATCAGCCCCAGCATTTT	CAWSGQSNQPQHF
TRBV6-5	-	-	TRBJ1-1	TGTGCCAGCAGTTATTCCGGGACGGTCGTGGAAGCTTTCTTT	CASSYSGTVVEAFF
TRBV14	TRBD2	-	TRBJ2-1	TGTGCCAGCAGCCACCCCAAGGCGACTAGCGGGAGGAATGAGCAGTTCTTC	CASSHPKATSGRNEQFF
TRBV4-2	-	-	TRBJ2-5	TGTGCCAGCAGCCATGGAGGGGGTGGTAGAGGTTCCCAAGAGACCCAGTACTTC	CASSHGGGGRGSQETQYF
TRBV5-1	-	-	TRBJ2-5	TGCGCCAGCAGCTATGGCGTGGGGGCCAAAGAGACCCAGTACTTC	CASSYGVGAKETQYF
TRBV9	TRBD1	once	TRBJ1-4	TGTGCCAGCAGCGTAGATGACAGGGGAGGTTATGAAAAACTGTTTTTT	CASSVDDRGGYEKLFF